These T cell receptor beta chains were read from a single sample in a study of blood T cells in healthy people across ages. A single record per CDR3 protein comes from TCRdb applying MiXCR to the 5' RACE reads. The sample consists of about a million distinct CDR3 sequences, roughly 51% of them appearing once. Input material: blood. These receptors all come from a woman aged 60-75 years in good health. The CDR3 runs from the conserved cysteine through the conserved F or W. The order of the fields is D gene, J gene, clone size, V gene, CDR3 protein, CDR3 DNA. A D gene is named only where the DNA matches it firmly. Some rows have no size entry. The others give once, few or many, or a class for an expanded clone.

d_call: NA
j_call: TRBJ2-3
clone_size: few
v_call: TRBV7-2
cdr3_aa: CASSLAPMGGGGATQYF
cdr3_nt: TGTGCCAGCAGCTTAGCGCCGATGGGAGGAGGCGGCGCTACGCAGTATTTT

d_call: TRBD2
j_call: TRBJ2-7
clone_size: few
v_call: TRBV12-3/TRBV12-4
cdr3_aa: CASSRTSGTGRFEQYF
cdr3_nt: TGTGCCAGCAGTAGGACTAGCGGGACGGGGCGATTCGAGCAGTACTTC

d_call: NA
j_call: TRBJ2-7
clone_size: few
v_call: TRBV20-1
cdr3_aa: CSARPRDYSLYEQYF
cdr3_nt: TGCAGTGCTAGGCCCCGGGATTATTCCCTCTACGAGCAGTACTTC

d_call: NA
j_call: TRBJ2-7
clone_size: once
v_call: TRBV28
cdr3_aa: CASRDSREQYF
cdr3_nt: TGTGCCAGCAGGGACAGCCGCGAGCAGTACTTC

d_call: NA
j_call: TRBJ2-5
clone_size: NA
v_call: TRBV18
cdr3_aa: CASSPGVKGDQYF
cdr3_nt: TGTGCCAGCTCACCAGGGGTGAAGGGAGACCAGTACTTC

d_call: NA
j_call: TRBJ1-1
clone_size: many
v_call: TRBV15
cdr3_aa: CATSRGRGGGPTKAFF
cdr3_nt: TGTGCCACCAGCAGAGGCAGAGGGGGAGGGCCCACCAAAGCTTTCTTT

d_call: TRBD1
j_call: TRBJ1-1
clone_size: NA
v_call: TRBV28
cdr3_aa: CAAGARTGRTEAFF
cdr3_nt: TGTGCCGCGGGGGCTAGGACAGGCCGGACTGAAGCTTTCTTT

d_call: NA
j_call: TRBJ2-2
clone_size: NA
v_call: TRBV29-1
cdr3_aa: CSALAARNTGELFF
cdr3_nt: TGCAGCGCCCTGGCCGCCCGAAACACCGGGGAGCTGTTTTTT

d_call: NA
j_call: TRBJ1-1
clone_size: NA
v_call: TRBV18
cdr3_aa: CASSPHQAEAFF
cdr3_nt: TGTGCCAGCTCACCACATCAGGCCGAAGCTTTCTTT

d_call: TRBD1
j_call: TRBJ2-2
clone_size: NA
v_call: TRBV9
cdr3_aa: CASSATGGTGGELFF
cdr3_nt: TGTGCCAGCAGCGCGACAGGGGGGACGGGTGGGGAGCTGTTTTTT

d_call: NA
j_call: TRBJ2-3
clone_size: few
v_call: TRBV7-2
cdr3_aa: CASSWGQTYTDTQYF
cdr3_nt: TGTGCCAGCAGCTGGGGACAAACCTACACAGATACGCAGTATTTT

d_call: TRBD2
j_call: TRBJ2-1
clone_size: NA
v_call: TRBV3-1
cdr3_aa: CASSQEWSSGSNEQFF
cdr3_nt: TGTGCCAGCAGCCAAGAGTGGTCTAGCGGGAGCAATGAGCAGTTCTTC

d_call: NA
j_call: TRBJ2-6
clone_size: NA
v_call: TRBV3-1
cdr3_aa: CASSTPRGGISGANVLTF
cdr3_nt: TGTGCCAGCAGCACCCCTCGGGGTGGGATATCTGGGGCCAACGTCCTGACTTTC

d_call: TRBD1
j_call: TRBJ2-7
clone_size: NA
v_call: TRBV7-9
cdr3_aa: CASRSTGTGANEQYF
cdr3_nt: TGTGCCAGCAGATCAACCGGGACAGGTGCGAACGAGCAGTACTTC

d_call: NA
j_call: TRBJ1-5
clone_size: few
v_call: TRBV20-1
cdr3_aa: CSAGRGGNNQPQHF
cdr3_nt: TGCAGTGCTGGGCGGGGGGGGAACAATCAGCCCCAGCATTTT

d_call: TRBD1
j_call: TRBJ1-4
clone_size: few
v_call: TRBV25-1
cdr3_aa: CASSATGERFEKLFF
cdr3_nt: TGTGCCAGCAGTGCGACAGGGGAGAGGTTTGAAAAACTGTTTTTT

d_call: TRBD2
j_call: TRBJ2-7
clone_size: many
v_call: TRBV5-1
cdr3_aa: CASSLSGGSYEQYF
cdr3_nt: TGTGCCAGCAGCTTAAGCGGCGGGAGTTACGAGCAGTACTTC

d_call: NA
j_call: TRBJ2-3
clone_size: NA
v_call: TRBV7-2
cdr3_aa: CASSLAIAADTQYF
cdr3_nt: TGTGCCAGCAGCTTAGCCATAGCCGCAGATACGCAGTATTTT

d_call: NA
j_call: TRBJ2-7
clone_size: NA
v_call: TRBV28
cdr3_aa: CASSYPGAYEQYF
cdr3_nt: TGTGCCAGCAGTTACCCGGGTGCCTACGAGCAGTACTTC

d_call: NA
j_call: TRBJ1-4
clone_size: once
v_call: TRBV7-9
cdr3_aa: CASSLNLQGRGNEKLFF
cdr3_nt: TGTGCCAGCAGCTTAAACCTACAGGGAAGGGGGAATGAAAAACTGTTTTTT

d_call: TRBD2
j_call: TRBJ2-3
clone_size: NA
v_call: TRBV3-1
cdr3_aa: CASSQGVAGGADTQYF
cdr3_nt: TGTGCCAGCAGCCAAGGGGTAGCGGGAGGGGCAGATACGCAGTATTTT

d_call: NA
j_call: TRBJ1-2
clone_size: NA
v_call: TRBV29-1
cdr3_aa: CSVVNRANYGYTF
cdr3_nt: TGCAGCGTTGTAAACAGGGCTAACTATGGCTACACCTTC

d_call: NA
j_call: TRBJ2-3
clone_size: NA
v_call: TRBV7-2
cdr3_aa: CASSLVGRGLADTQYF
cdr3_nt: TGTGCCAGCAGCCTCGTGGGCAGGGGTTTAGCAGATACGCAGTATTTT

d_call: TRBD1
j_call: TRBJ2-7
clone_size: NA
v_call: TRBV7-9
cdr3_aa: CASSLGSGGTYEQYF
cdr3_nt: TGTGCCAGCAGCTTAGGGTCAGGGGGTACCTACGAGCAGTACTTC

d_call: TRBD2
j_call: TRBJ2-1
clone_size: NA
v_call: TRBV7-8
cdr3_aa: CASSSRGSGNEQFF
cdr3_nt: TGTGCCAGCAGCTCCCGCGGGAGTGGCAATGAGCAGTTCTTC

d_call: NA
j_call: TRBJ2-1
clone_size: few
v_call: TRBV9
cdr3_aa: CASSVRGYNEQFF
cdr3_nt: TGTGCCAGCAGCGTCCGAGGCTACAATGAGCAGTTCTTC

d_call: NA
j_call: TRBJ1-2
clone_size: NA
v_call: TRBV9
cdr3_aa: CASSAAKGPSFNYGYTF
cdr3_nt: TGTGCCAGCAGCGCCGCTAAAGGCCCCTCCTTTAACTATGGCTACACCTTC

d_call: NA
j_call: TRBJ2-7
clone_size: few
v_call: TRBV7-2
cdr3_aa: CASSQAPGLYEQYF
cdr3_nt: TGTGCCAGCAGCCAAGCGCCGGGACTCTACGAGCAGTACTTC

d_call: NA
j_call: TRBJ2-2
clone_size: NA
v_call: TRBV6-2/TRBV6-3
cdr3_aa: CASSYQAGELFF
cdr3_nt: TGTGCCAGCAGTTACCAGGCCGGGGAGCTGTTTTTT

d_call: TRBD2
j_call: TRBJ2-5
clone_size: NA
v_call: TRBV20-1
cdr3_aa: CSARGGRATKTQYF
cdr3_nt: TGCAGTGCTCGAGGAGGGAGGGCCACCAAGACCCAGTACTTC

d_call: NA
j_call: TRBJ2-3
clone_size: NA
v_call: TRBV27
cdr3_aa: CASRAYTDTQYF
cdr3_nt: TGTGCCAGCAGGGCTTACACAGATACGCAGTATTTT

d_call: TRBD1
j_call: TRBJ2-5
clone_size: NA
v_call: TRBV28
cdr3_aa: CASRSRAGQGLQETQYF
cdr3_nt: TGTGCCAGCAGATCCCGGGCCGGACAGGGACTCCAAGAGACCCAGTACTTC

d_call: NA
j_call: TRBJ2-1
clone_size: NA
v_call: TRBV29-1
cdr3_aa: CSVERRGSYNEQFF
cdr3_nt: TGCAGCGTTGAGAGACGGGGTTCCTACAATGAGCAGTTCTTC

d_call: NA
j_call: TRBJ2-1
clone_size: NA
v_call: TRBV4-3
cdr3_aa: CASSQRLANYNEQFF
cdr3_nt: TGCGCCAGCAGCCAACGTCTAGCGAACTACAATGAGCAGTTCTTC

d_call: NA
j_call: TRBJ2-3
clone_size: NA
v_call: TRBV24-1
cdr3_aa: CATSDPLPGDTQYF
cdr3_nt: TGTGCCACCAGTGATCCTCTCCCGGGAGATACGCAGTATTTT

d_call: NA
j_call: TRBJ2-7
clone_size: few
v_call: TRBV20-1
cdr3_aa: CSARYGESYEQYF
cdr3_nt: TGCAGTGCTAGATATGGGGAAAGCTACGAGCAGTACTTC

d_call: TRBD1
j_call: TRBJ2-5
clone_size: few
v_call: TRBV20-1
cdr3_aa: CSARDGTGGARKTQYF
cdr3_nt: TGCAGTGCTAGGGACGGGACAGGGGGTGCTCGGAAGACCCAGTACTTC

d_call: NA
j_call: TRBJ2-1
clone_size: NA
v_call: TRBV29-1
cdr3_aa: CSVEREEVSYNEQFF
cdr3_nt: TGCAGCGTTGAGAGGGAAGAGGTATCCTACAATGAGCAGTTCTTC

d_call: NA
j_call: TRBJ2-5
clone_size: few
v_call: TRBV15
cdr3_aa: CATSRDPGEGETQYF
cdr3_nt: TGTGCCACCAGCAGAGATCCGGGAGAGGGTGAGACCCAGTACTTC

d_call: NA
j_call: TRBJ1-4
clone_size: once
v_call: TRBV11-2
cdr3_aa: CASSLGPGADEKLFF
cdr3_nt: TGTGCCAGCAGCTTAGGTCCGGGGGCGGATGAAAAACTGTTTTTT

d_call: NA
j_call: TRBJ2-3
clone_size: NA
v_call: TRBV2
cdr3_aa: CAVQAPVSTDTQYF
cdr3_nt: TGTGCCGTTCAGGCCCCGGTTAGCACAGATACGCAGTATTTT

d_call: NA
j_call: TRBJ2-7
clone_size: NA
v_call: TRBV7-9
cdr3_aa: CASSPVKVEQYF
cdr3_nt: TGTGCCAGCAGCCCAGTTAAGGTGGAGCAGTACTTC

d_call: TRBD2
j_call: TRBJ2-5
clone_size: NA
v_call: TRBV6-1
cdr3_aa: CASSELWEGSGTQYF
cdr3_nt: TGTGCCAGCAGTGAATTGTGGGAGGGTTCGGGGACCCAGTACTTC

d_call: NA
j_call: TRBJ2-7
clone_size: NA
v_call: TRBV6-6
cdr3_aa: CASSYSIQHSYEQYF
cdr3_nt: TGTGCCAGCAGTTACTCGATTCAACACTCCTACGAGCAGTACTTC